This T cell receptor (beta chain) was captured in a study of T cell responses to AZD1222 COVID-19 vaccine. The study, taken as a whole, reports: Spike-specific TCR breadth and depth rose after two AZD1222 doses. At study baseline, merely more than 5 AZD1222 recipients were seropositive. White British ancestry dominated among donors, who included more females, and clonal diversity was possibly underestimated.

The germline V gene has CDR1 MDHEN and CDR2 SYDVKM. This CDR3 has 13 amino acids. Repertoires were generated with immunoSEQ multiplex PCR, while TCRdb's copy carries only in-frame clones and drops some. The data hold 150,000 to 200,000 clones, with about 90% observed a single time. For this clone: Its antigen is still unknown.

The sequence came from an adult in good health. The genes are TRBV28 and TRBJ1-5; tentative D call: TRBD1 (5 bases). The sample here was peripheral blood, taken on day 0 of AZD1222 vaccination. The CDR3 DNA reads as TGTGCAGGACAAAGGGGTCGCAATCAGCCCCAGCATTTT. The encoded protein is CAGQRGRNQPQHF.